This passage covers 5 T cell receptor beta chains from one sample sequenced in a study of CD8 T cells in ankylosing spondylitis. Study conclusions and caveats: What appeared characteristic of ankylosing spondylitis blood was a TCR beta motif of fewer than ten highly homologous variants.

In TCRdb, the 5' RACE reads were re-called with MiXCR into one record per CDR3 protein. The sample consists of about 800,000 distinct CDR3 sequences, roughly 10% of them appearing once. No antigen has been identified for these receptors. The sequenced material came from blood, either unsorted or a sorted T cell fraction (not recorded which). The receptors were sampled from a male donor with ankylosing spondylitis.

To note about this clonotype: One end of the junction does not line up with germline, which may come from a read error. Written as DNA, the CDR3 is TGCAGTGCTAGATTGACGGCGGGTGGAAACGTTCAGTACTTC. It is translated as CSARLTAGGNVQYF. This rearrangement joins TRBV20-1 to TRBJ2-4; tentatively, D is TRBD2 (5 bases). Germline V CDR1 and CDR2: DFQATT, SNEGSKA (reference sequence). The CDR3 sequence is 14 residues long.

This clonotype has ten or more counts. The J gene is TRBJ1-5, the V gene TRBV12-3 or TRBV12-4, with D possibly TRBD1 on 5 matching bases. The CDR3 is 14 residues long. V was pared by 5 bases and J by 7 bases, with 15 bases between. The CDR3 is CASSDRAQGQPQHF. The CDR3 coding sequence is TGTGCCAGCAGTGATCGGGCCCAGGGCCAGCCCCAGCATTTT.

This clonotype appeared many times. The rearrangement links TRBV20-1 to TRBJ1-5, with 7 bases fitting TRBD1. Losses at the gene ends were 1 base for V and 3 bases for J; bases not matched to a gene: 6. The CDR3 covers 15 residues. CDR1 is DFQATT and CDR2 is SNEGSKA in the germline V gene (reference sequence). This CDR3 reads CSARVPTGYNQPQHF. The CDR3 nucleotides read TGCAGTGCTAGAGTTCCGACAGGGTACAATCAGCCCCAGCATTTT.

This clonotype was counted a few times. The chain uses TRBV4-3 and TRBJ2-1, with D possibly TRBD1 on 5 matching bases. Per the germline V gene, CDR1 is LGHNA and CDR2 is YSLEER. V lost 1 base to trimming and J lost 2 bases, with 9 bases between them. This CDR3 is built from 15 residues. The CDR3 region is CASSQVAGTYNEQFF. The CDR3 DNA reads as TGCGCCAGCAGCCAAGTCGCAGGGACCTACAATGAGCAGTTCTTC.

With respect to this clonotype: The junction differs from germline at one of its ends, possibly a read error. The CDR3 region is CASSELAGTAGIF. The CDR3 DNA is TGTGCCAGCAGTGAATTGGCCGGGACAGCGGGAATCTTT. The chain uses TRBV25-1 and TRBJ1-1; TRBD1 agrees at 7 bases. The germline V gene has CDR1 MGHDK and CDR2 SYGVNS. This CDR3 comprises 13 residues.